These 16 T cell receptor beta chains were all obtained from the same sample, sequenced in a study of T-cell memory formation after mild COVID-19. Each CDR3 protein is one row after TCRdb ran MiXCR on the 5' RACE reads. The sample contains some 330,000 distinct CDR3 sequences, 20% to 25% of which appear only once. The sample comprised PBMCs or a T cell subset sorted from them (not recorded which). The receptors were gathered from an adult woman who had mild COVID-19 (a few samples of this study predate the infection). Cell type and time point are not known.

The chain combines TRBV25-1 with TRBJ2-7, with D perhaps assigned TRBD1 or TRBD2 (5 bases each). Germline lookup yields CDR1 MGHDK and CDR2 SYGVNS. The length of the CDR3 is 16 residues. V was pared by 3 bases and J by 4 bases, with 19 bases between. The CDR3 loop reads CASSDPRGSSRYEQYF. In DNA, the CDR3 is TGTGCCAGCAGTGACCCTCGGGGCAGTAGTCGATACGAGCAGTACTTC.

V and J are TRBV29-1 and TRBJ1-1; D is unresolved. Germline V gene data show CDR1 as SQVTM and CDR2 as ANQGSEA. The CDR3 consists of 14 residues. Deletions cut 3 bases from V and 7 bases from J, with 18 bases between. CDR3 nucleotide sequence: TGCAGCGTTGAGGAGCACAAGCGGGGAGGTGAAGCTTTCTTT. This codes for CSVEEHKRGGEAFF.

The sample holds a few counts of this clonotype. The V gene is TRBV6-5, the J gene TRBJ2-7; D not resolved. Deletions cut 3 bases from V and 1 base from J, with 7 bases between. Per germline, CDR1 MNHEY and CDR2 SVGAGI. CDR3 length: 13 amino acids. DNA of the CDR3: TGTGCCAGCAGTTATCCACCATCCTACGAGCAGTACTTC. Translation: CASSYPPSYEQYF.

The chain recombines TRBV7-2 with TRBJ2-2, with TRBD1 as a possible D gene (6 bases). Looked up from germline, CDR1 is SGHTA and CDR2 is FQGNSA. The CDR3 runs 12 residues. The V end was cut by 5 bases, the J end by 7 bases, with 8 bases between. Here the CDR3 reads CASSRGGGELFF. The CDR3 bases are TGTGCCAGCAGCCGAGGGGGCGGGGAGCTGTTTTTT.

This clonotype came up a few times. The gene calls are TRBV12-3 or TRBV12-4 and TRBJ1-5, with D unresolved. V shed 6 bases and J shed 7 bases, with 10 bases lying between them. The CDR3 loop spans 12 amino acids. The CDR3: CASRSPTQPQHF. In nucleotides, the CDR3 is TGTGCCAGCAGATCGCCCACACAGCCCCAGCATTTT.

CDR3 coding DNA: TGTGCCAGCAGCCCTGCCTGGCCGTCACGCACAGATACGCAGTATTTT. This encodes CASSPAWPSRTDTQYF. This chain uses TRBV14 with TRBJ2-3; D call uncertain. The germline V and J ends were trimmed by 4 bases and 1 base, with 15 bases remaining between them. The CDR3 consists of 16 residues. Germline V gene sequence: CDR1 SGHDN, CDR2 FVKESK.

The V call is TRBV5-1, the J call TRBJ2-2, with D perhaps matching TRBD2 (5 bases). The CDR3 totals 13 residues. V was pared by 7 bases and J by 3 bases, with 10 bases between. The germline V gene encodes CDR1 SGHRS and CDR2 YFSETQ. The CDR3 sequence: CASLMEDTGELFF. Here the CDR3 DNA reads TGCGCCAGCTTAATGGAGGACACCGGGGAGCTGTTTTTT.

This clonotype was seen a handful of times. The rearrangement joins TRBV12-3 or TRBV12-4 to TRBJ2-3; D may be TRBD1 or TRBD2 (5 bases each). V was cut by 2 bases and J by 4 bases, with 13 bases left in between. The length of the CDR3 is 15 residues. This CDR3 is CASSLTGTSADTQYF. The CDR3 nucleotides are TGTGCCAGCAGTTTAACCGGGACCAGCGCAGATACGCAGTATTTT.

Here the CDR3 DNA reads TGTGCCACGGGTGGAGTAACAGATACGCAGTATTTT. It is translated as CATGGVTDTQYF. The rearrangement joins TRBV24-1 to TRBJ2-3, with D hard to call. The germline V gene encodes CDR1 KGHDR and CDR2 SFDVKD. V was shortened by 10 bases and J by 3 bases, with 10 bases between the two germline ends. The CDR3 has 12 residues.

This clonotype was counted many times. V and J are TRBV12-5 and TRBJ2-1, with 10 nucleotides matching TRBD2. Trimming at V came to 6 bases and at J to 4 bases, leaving 6 bases not matched to a gene. CDR1 and CDR2 from the germline V gene are LGHNT and FRNRAP. This CDR3 comprises 15 residues. The CDR3 loop is CASGLQAGGYNEQFF. The DNA of the CDR3 is TGTGCTAGTGGACTTCAAGCGGGAGGGTACAATGAGCAGTTCTTC.

CDR3 loop: CASSLGGSAEAFF. DNA for the CDR3: TGTGCCAGCAGCTTAGGGGGATCCGCTGAAGCTTTCTTT. The chain uses TRBV7-8 and TRBJ1-1; D call uncertain. Trimming stripped 1 base from V and 6 bases from J, with 9 bases between. Germline V gene lookup returns CDR1 SGHVS and CDR2 FQNEAQ. This CDR3 has 13 residues.

V usage is TRBV30 and J usage is TRBJ2-2; 10 bases map to TRBD2. With V trimmed by 5 bases and J by 5 bases, 5 bases remained unmatched. The CDR3 is 14 amino acids. The V gene's germline CDR1 is GTSNPN and CDR2 SVGIG (reference sequence). Here the CDR3 DNA reads TGTGCCTGGTCTAGCGGGAGCCTGACCGGGGAGCTGTTTTTT. Protein: CAWSSGSLTGELFF. Using reference TRBV30 and TRBJ2-2 for the parts outside the CDR3, the full variable domain is SQTIHQWPATLVQPVGSPLSLECTVEGTSNPNLYWYRQAAGRGLQLLFYSVGIGQISSEVPQNLSASRPQDRQFILSSKKLLLSDSGFYLCAWSSGSLTGELFFGEGSRLTVL.

This clonotype has just a few counts. The V gene is TRBV5-5, the J gene TRBJ2-1, with a possible D match to TRBD2 (5 bases). Germline lookup yields CDR1 SGHKS and CDR2 YYEKEE (reference sequence). The CDR3 totals 16 residues. V was cut by 7 bases and J by 0 bases, with 17 bases left in between. CDR3 nucleotides: TGTGCCAGCGATGAGGGATGGCGTCCCTCCTACAATGAGCAGTTCTTC. As protein: CASDEGWRPSYNEQFF.

The V gene is TRBV5-5, the J gene TRBJ2-3; possible D gene TRBD1, 5 bases. The CDR3 consists of 15 residues. Germline CDR1 reads SGHKS; CDR2 reads YYEKEE (reference sequence). Trimming removed 2 bases from V and 1 base from J, with 11 bases in between. The CDR3 loop is CASSLRQKGTDTQYF. The CDR3 nucleotides are TGTGCCAGCAGCTTAAGACAGAAGGGCACAGATACGCAGTATTTT.

The CDR3 here is CASSLGLRTTDTQYF. As DNA, the CDR3 is TGCGCCAGCAGCTTAGGGCTGCGGACCACAGATACGCAGTATTTT. J is TRBJ2-3 and V is TRBV5-1; D is unresolved. The V gene lost 2 bases and the J gene lost 2 bases, with 12 bases spanning the gap. The germline gives CDR1 SGHRS, CDR2 YFSETQ. This CDR3 has 15 residues.

This clonotype was detected only a few times. The chain couples TRBV5-1 to TRBJ2-7, with 9 bases matching TRBD1. V trimming: 4 bases; J trimming: 0 bases; junction bases outside the gene matches: 8. The germline V gene has CDR1 SGHRS and CDR2 YFSETQ. This CDR3 comprises 16 residues. The CDR3 DNA is TGCGCCAGCAGCCGCACCGGGACAGGGAACTCCTACGAGCAGTACTTC. It is translated as CASSRTGTGNSYEQYF. The whole variable domain, remainder taken from reference TRBV5-1 and TRBJ2-7, is KAGVTQTPRYLIKTRGQQVTLSCSPISGHRSVSWYQQTPGQGLQFLFEYFSETQRNKGNFPGRFSGRQFSNSRSEMNVSTLELGDSALYLCASSRTGTGNSYEQYFGPGTRLTVT.